This entry lists 20 T cell receptor beta chains sequenced from one sample in a study of glioma-infiltrating T cells. TCR alpha and beta CDR3 regions were amplified from RNA using iRepertoire nested multiplex PCR. TCRdb independently ran MiXCR on the multiplex PCR reads; one entry per CDR3 protein. The sample has approximately 400,000 distinct CDR3 sequences, around 38% seen once. The source material was glioma tissue, nonneoplastic brain tissue, or PBMCs (not recorded which). Receptors originate from a human donor with low-grade glioma or glioblastoma, undergoing nonglioma brain surgery, or in good health (not recorded which).

This clonotype was counted a few times. The chain is built from TRBV4-3 and TRBJ1-3; D is ambiguous. The CDR3 loop spans 15 amino acids. V was shortened by 2 bases and J by 4 bases, with 12 bases between the two germline ends. Germline V CDR1 and CDR2: LGHNA, YSLEER. The CDR3 sequence is CASSQLRSGGNTIYF. CDR3 bases: TGCGCCAGCAGCCAACTCAGATCGGGGGGAAACACCATATATTTT.

This sequence joins TRBV20-1 and TRBJ1-2; possibly TRBD1 for D (5 bases). The CDR3 totals 15 residues. Germline lookup yields CDR1 DFQATT and CDR2 SNEGSKA (reference sequence). V was shortened by 0 bases and J by 9 bases, with 20 bases between the two germline ends. The CDR3 DNA reads TGCAGTGCTAGAGATAGGGGCCCGGGTGGCTGTAGCTACACCTTC. Protein sequence: CSARDRGPGGCSYTF.

This clonotype occurred once. This chain links TRBV4-1 with TRBJ1-2; tentatively, D is TRBD1 (6 bases). This CDR3 has 15 amino acids. Germline CDR1 MGHRA, CDR2 YSYEKL. The germline V and J ends were trimmed by 3 bases and 4 bases, with 15 bases remaining between them. CDR3 sequence: CASSHSRGLGYGYTF. CDR3 nucleotides: TGCGCCAGCAGCCACAGCAGGGGATTGGGCTATGGCTACACCTTC.

This clonotype was seen only a few times. This chain connects TRBV4-1 to TRBJ2-2; possibly TRBD2 for D (6 bases). The CDR3 spans 16 residues. CDR1 is MGHRA, CDR2 YSYEKL, per germline. The V and J ends lost 0 bases and 0 bases respectively, with 8 bases between them. The CDR3 loop is CASSQEGGPNTGELFF. CDR3 coding DNA: TGCGCCAGCAGCCAAGAGGGGGGACCGAACACCGGGGAGCTGTTTTTT.

This clonotype was counted only a few times. This may be a read error: a much more frequent sequence differs by one nucleotide. The chain links TRBV6-1 to TRBJ2-3; no firm D call. This CDR3 comprises 13 residues. With 5 bases removed from V and 0 bases from J, the gap between germline ends came to 6 bases. In germline, CDR1 is MNHNS, CDR2 SASEGT. In DNA, the CDR3 is TGTGCCAGCAGTACAACTAGCACAGATACGCAGTATTTT. Translating it yields CASSTTSTDTQYF.

This clonotype appeared a few times. This rearrangement joins TRBV20-1 to TRBJ2-1; TRBD1 agrees at 7 bases. Germline V CDR1 and CDR2: DFQATT, SNEGSKA (reference sequence). With 6 bases clipped from V and 3 bases from J, the junction kept 8 bases outside the gene matches. This CDR3 region has 14 residues. The CDR3 bases are TGCAGTGCCGCGACAGGGTCTCTCTACAATGAGCAGTTCTTC. Translated: CSAATGSLYNEQFF.

This clonotype was seen once. Just one base apart from a much larger clone, this may be a read error. This rearrangement joins TRBV6-1 to TRBJ2-1; a weak D match, TRBD2 (6 bases). The end of the DNA is better explained by TRBJ2-5, so the J call may be wrong. The CDR3 covers 14 residues. Per germline, CDR1 MNHNS and CDR2 SASEGT. The CDR3 coding sequence is TGTGCCAGCAGTCACCTAGCGTACCAAGAGACCCAGTACTTC. The encoded protein is CASSHLAYQETQYF.

The sample holds many counts of this clonotype. This rearrangement joins TRBV27 to TRBJ2-1, with D tentatively TRBD1 (5 bases). V was shortened by 5 bases and J by 6 bases, with 17 bases between the two germline ends. Germline CDR1 reads MNHEY; CDR2 reads SMNVEV (reference sequence). CDR3 length equals 15 residues. The CDR3, as DNA: TGTGCCAGCAGTCCAACCCCCAGGGTTAGCAATGAGCAGTTCTTC. This translates into CASSPTPRVSNEQFF.

This clonotype has a single count. This may be a read error: a much more frequent sequence differs by one nucleotide. This chain connects TRBV20-1 to TRBJ1-1, with D possibly TRBD1 on 6 matching bases. This CDR3 has 13 residues. V was clipped by 8 bases and J by 1 base, with 14 bases between them. In germline, CDR1 is DFQATT, CDR2 SNEGSKA (reference sequence). CDR3 nucleotides: TGCAGTCCGAGTAGGACAGCGAACACTGAAGCTTTCTTT. Translation gives CSPSRTANTEAFF.

The chain employs TRBV7-2 and TRBJ2-5; no clear D. Germline V gives CDR1 SGHTA, CDR2 FQGNSA. The CDR3 has 15 residues. V was shortened by 1 base and J by 5 bases, with 14 bases between the two germline ends. The DNA of the CDR3 is TGTGCCAGCAGCTTAGATGTCGGGTCGGGTGAGACCCAGTACTTC. Its translation: CASSLDVGSGETQYF.

Ten or more counts support this clonotype. The rearrangement links TRBV27 to TRBJ2-2; unclear D gene. CDR1 and CDR2 from the germline V gene are MNHEY and SMNVEV (reference sequence). Deletions cut 2 bases from V and 8 bases from J, with 18 bases between. The CDR3 totals 16 residues. As DNA, the CDR3 is TGTGCCAGCAGTTTAAGAGGCAGCCCACCGGGTGGGGAGCTGTTTTTT. This encodes CASSLRGSPPGGELFF.

This clonotype was found once. This chain joins TRBV27 and TRBJ2-3; 9 nucleotides align to TRBD2. The J segment lost 3 bases and the V segment lost 6 bases, leaving 7 bases of the junction unmatched. This CDR3 is built from 15 residues. The germline gives CDR1 MNHEY, CDR2 SMNVEV (reference sequence). The CDR3 loop is CASSPLAGTTDTQYF. The CDR3 DNA follows: TGTGCCAGCAGCCCCCTAGCGGGAACGACAGATACGCAGTATTTT.

Worth noting for this clonotype: A much larger clone differs by one base, so this may be a read error. The chain combines TRBV20-1 with TRBJ1-1, with D hard to call. The CDR3 consists of 14 residues. The V and J ends lost 6 bases and 1 base respectively, with 15 bases between them. The V gene's germline CDR1 is DFQATT and CDR2 SNEGSKA (reference sequence). The CDR3 here is CSAFISGENTEAFF. The CDR3 region has the DNA TGCAGTGCCTTCATCAGCGGAGAGAACACTGAAGCTTTCTTT.

The chain has TRBV28 and TRBJ2-4, with 8 bases identical to TRBD1. The V gene end was trimmed by 6 bases and the J gene end by 5 bases; junction bases not matched to a gene: 6. The germline gives CDR1 MDHEN, CDR2 SYDVKM. The CDR3 has 14 amino acids. The CDR3 nucleotides are TGTGCCAGCAGCCAATCGGGACAGGAAAACATTCAGTACTTC. Its protein is CASSQSGQENIQYF.

Comment on this clonotype: The DNA is omitted, as the CDR3 cannot be located on it reliably, and the CDR3 follows TCRdb's listing. The chain is built from TRBV28 and TRBJ1-2; the table gives TRBD1 as D, unverified against the DNA. Counting both end residues, the CDR3 totals 15 amino acids. Germline V gene sequence: CDR1 MDHEN, CDR2 SYDVKM. CDR3 in amino acids: CASILGDRNLYGYTF.

This clonotype was seen only once. One end of the junction does not line up with germline, which may come from a read error. The chain carries TRBV11-3 and TRBJ1-2, with 8 bases aligning to TRBD1. Germline V gives CDR1 SGHNT, CDR2 YENEEA. There are 19 residues in the CDR3. The CDR3 DNA is TGTGACAGCAGCTTAGATATGTCTTTCCCGAGGACAGGGCTATTCGGCTACACCTTC. It specifies CDSSLDMSFPRTGLFGYTF.

J is TRBJ1-2 and V is TRBV28, with D unresolved. V lost 2 bases and J 1 base, leaving 5 bases between the germline ends. The CDR3 length is 13 residues. Germline values: CDR1 MDHEN, CDR2 SYDVKM. CDR3 protein: CASSLRSNYGYTF. CDR3 nucleotides: TGTGCCAGCAGTTTAAGGAGTAACTATGGCTACACCTTC.

This clonotype showed up many times. The rearrangement uses TRBV6-2 or TRBV6-3 and TRBJ1-1; D unresolved. The CDR3 length is 12 residues. CDR1 is MNHEY and CDR2 is SVGEGT in the germline V gene. V was shortened by 5 bases and J by 1 base, with 5 bases between the two germline ends. The CDR3 reads CASSRQNTEAFF. CDR3 DNA sequence: TGTGCCAGCAGTCGACAGAACACTGAAGCTTTCTTT.

This clonotype was seen once. A read error is possible here, since a much larger clone lies one base away. V gene TRBV28 combines with J gene TRBJ1-5; no clear D. V lost 7 bases to trimming and J lost 0 bases, with 16 bases between them. This CDR3 contains 16 residues. The germline V gene has CDR1 MDHEN and CDR2 SYDVKM. CDR3 nucleotides: TGTGCCAGCAAAACCCCAGTCAATGGTAGCAATCAGCCCCAGCATTTT. It yields the protein CASKTPVNGSNQPQHF.

Comments on this clonotype: A junction boundary mismatches the germline segment, possibly from a read error. The chain has TRBV27 and TRBJ1-4; TRBD1 is a possible D gene (5 bases). The CDR3 covers 14 residues. Germline loops: CDR1 MNHEY, CDR2 SMNVEV (reference sequence). The DNA for the CDR3 is TGTGCCAGCAGCTTATGGCAGGGAATAGAAGAACTGTTTTTT. It codes for CASSLWQGIEELFF. Filled out from reference TRBV27 and TRBJ1-4, the complete variable domain reads EAQVTQNPRYLITVTGKKLTVTCSQNMNHEYMSWYRQDPGLGLRQIYYSMNVEVTDKGDVPEGYKVSRKEKRNFPLILESPSPNQTSLYFCASSLWQGIEELFFGSGTQLSVL.